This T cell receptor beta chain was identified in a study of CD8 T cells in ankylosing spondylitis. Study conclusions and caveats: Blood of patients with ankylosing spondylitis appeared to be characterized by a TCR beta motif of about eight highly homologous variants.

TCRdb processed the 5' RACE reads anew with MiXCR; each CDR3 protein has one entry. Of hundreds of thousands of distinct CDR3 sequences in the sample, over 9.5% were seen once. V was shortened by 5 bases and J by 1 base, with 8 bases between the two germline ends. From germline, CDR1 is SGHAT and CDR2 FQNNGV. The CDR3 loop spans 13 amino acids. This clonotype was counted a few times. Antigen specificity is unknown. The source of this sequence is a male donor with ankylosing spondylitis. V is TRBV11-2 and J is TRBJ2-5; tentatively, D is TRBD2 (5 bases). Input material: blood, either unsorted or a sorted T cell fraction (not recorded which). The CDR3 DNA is TGTGCCAGCAGCAACGGGGTCCAAGAGACCCAGTACTTC. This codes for CASSNGVQETQYF.